The 2 T cell receptor beta chains listed next were all sequenced from one sample in a study of shared clonotypes between healthy human individuals. Profiling relied on immunoSEQ multiplex PCR, and the TCRdb table lists in-frame clones only, not all of them. This table holds hundreds of thousands of clones, 80% to 95% found once. CD45RO-negative, CCR7-selected cells formed the naive CD8 fraction, which excluded terminally differentiated effector memory CD45RA+ cells. Sample: naive CD8+ T cells sorted from blood. Receptors were obtained from a man under 40 in good health.

This rearrangement joins TRBV7-8 to TRBJ2-3; D is perhaps TRBD2 (6 bases). V dropped 2 bases and J dropped 4 bases, with 16 bases sitting between them. Germline loops: CDR1 SGHVS, CDR2 FQNEAQ. This CDR3 contains 16 residues. The CDR3 spells CASSLISGEVADTQYF. For the CDR3, the DNA is TGTGCCAGCAGCTTAATATCGGGAGAGGTGGCAGATACGCAGTATTTT.

The chain recombines TRBV5-1 with TRBJ1-4; tentatively, D is TRBD1 (5 bases). Germline lookup yields CDR1 SGHRS and CDR2 YFSETQ. Trimming left V 0 bases short and J 3 bases short, with 9 bases between. The CDR3 is 15 amino acids. CDR3 in amino acids: CASSLEGQPNEKLFF. The DNA for the CDR3 is TGCGCCAGCAGCTTGGAGGGGCAACCTAATGAAAAACTGTTTTTT.